This TCR beta chain is drawn from a study of tumor-infiltrating lymphocytes in primary liver carcinoma (dated by TCRdb to 2016 to 2017). For context, the study as a whole: Surgical resection was performed in China between 2015 and March 2016 on several patients with histopathologically diagnosed primary liver carcinoma. A total of approximately 35 specimens from 5 patients underwent TCRbeta repertoire sequencing, comprising roughly 25 tumor regions, 5 adjacent noncancerous liver tissues and 5 peripheral blood samples. The five patients, three men and two women aged 30 to 69 years, had hepatocellular carcinoma (four) or combined HCC and intrahepatic cholangiocarcinoma (one). Each sample produced roughly 3.65 to 7.13 million productive TCRbeta reads, and read depth showed no significant difference between tissue types. Across five regions of each liver tumor, along with adjacent normal tissue and blood, the study brought together TCRbeta repertoire sequencing, expression microarrays and whole-exome sequencing. The tumors of the five patients were staged as T1-T3 N0M0, with maximum diameters ranging from roughly 4 to 10 cm. Reproducibility between technical replicate repertoires was high, with correlation coefficients above 0.95 and mean shared-clone rates approximately 0.88. Results and caveats for the whole study, not just this receptor: Compared with blood, tumors had a significantly larger share of the repertoire taken up by the top 250 clones (p = 0.039). Comparison of CD4+ and CD8+ T cell repertoires was precluded by the use of bulk unsorted samples. Only five patients were included in the study, and the authors note that the findings should be validated in a larger study. Only the TCR beta chain was sequenced, which likely underestimates true repertoire diversity because unpaired alpha chains were not captured. Repertoire overlap was found to be higher between tumor regions (mean about 36%) than between tumor-adjacent (roughly 17%) or tumor-blood (roughly 15%) pairs, consistent with antigen-driven expansion.

Starting from 500 to 650 ng total RNA, TCRbeta-specific cDNA was produced by reverse transcription with a constant-region primer and ProtoScript II reverse transcriptase. Construction of the TCRbeta libraries relied on three nested rounds of multiplex PCR, following a slightly modified ARM-PCR procedure. Sample barcodes and Illumina adapters were added in a final 25-cycle PCR using Deep VentR polymerase. Amplicons of 200-500 bp were gel-purified with a QIAquick gel extraction kit before sequencing. An Illumina HiSeq 2500 was used to sequence the TCRbeta amplicons, generating 250-bp paired-end reads. In the paper's pipeline: To recover full CDR3 sequences, reads were quality-trimmed using Trimmomatic v0.33 and paired reads were then merged using FLASH v1.2.11. MiGEC v1.2.1b assigned V, D and J germline segments to the rearranged TCRbeta sequences. Clonotype statistics and Shannon-Wiener diversity indices were calculated with VDJtools v1.0.0. To cut down on sampling bias, every analysis after diversity analysis relied on just the 250 most abundant clonotypes from each sample. In TCRdb, the public reads were trimmed at Q25 with fastp and aligned with MiXCR, with productive beta chains retained. When rows share a CDR3 protein, they turn into one entry using the most common DNA and genes. It is TCRdb's table, rather than the study itself, that gives the V and J calls and clone size. The sample table holds about 320,000 distinct CDR3 sequences, of which about 62% were seen once. In total, the top ten clones hold 9% of the sample.

RNA from unsorted whole blood was extracted with TRIzol reagent, and germline DNA was obtained with the DNeasy Blood & Tissue kit. At the time of sampling, the patients had chronic HBV infection and had not received any treatment. Before surgery, approximately 4 milliliters of peripheral blood were collected into K2EDTA tubes. As for this clonotype: No antigen is known for it. A single base separates this from a much larger clone, so it may be a read error.

This clonotype was sampled from a middle-aged man with primary liver carcinoma and hepatitis B virus infection. The source material was peripheral blood.

The encoded CDR3 is CASSEFRGLIKASF. The nucleotide sequence is given as TGTGCCAGCAGTGAATTCAGGGGACTAATTAAAGCTTCCTTT. The receptor chain draws on TRBV6-1 and TRBJ1-1; D gene: possibly TRBD1, on 6 matching bases. The CDR3, from cysteine to phenylalanine, totals 14 residues. The CDR3 DNA has 42 bases and is translated from base 1. For CDR1 and CDR2, the germline V gene lists MNHNS and SASEGT.